Below, 19 T cell receptor beta chains from the same sample are listed, as sequenced in a study of multiple sclerosis patients with progressive multifocal leukoencephalopathy (dated by TCRdb to the late 2010s). The library was built by means of the immunoSEQ multiplex PCR assay. What TCRdb holds here is the immuneACCESS table cut down to in-frame rearrangements. Part of the clones is not present; checked against another copy, under half of the missing clones reflect an unresolved V gene, and the others are unexplained. The sample table contains more than 30,000 clones; only one count was recorded for roughly 89% of them. The ten largest clones take up 5.7% of the sample. What the time point label conveys for this sample: time of PML onset. This specimen's treatment or condition label, interpreted: on natalizumab therapy at sampling. The source was PBMCs, collected from a patient treated with natalizumab. These TCRs come from a woman aged 40 to 50 with progressive multifocal leukoencephalopathy.

This clone was recorded only once. The chain is built from TRBV2 and TRBJ1-6; 10 positions agree with TRBD1. There are 14 residues in the CDR3. J lost 9 bases, V lost 6 bases, and 5 bases had no gene match. Germline lookup yields CDR1 SNHLY and CDR2 FYNNEI. The CDR3 bases are TGTGCCAGCAGGATGACAGGGGGCGGTTCACCCCTCCACTTT. It translates to CASRMTGGGSPLHF.

V is TRBV18 and J is TRBJ2-4, with 13 bases matching TRBD2. V lost 3 bases, J lost 4 bases, and 3 bases stayed unmatched. CDR1 is KGHSH, CDR2 LQKENI, per germline. The CDR3 is made up of 16 amino acids. The CDR3 loop reads CASSPATSGGKNIQYF. The CDR3 DNA is TGTGCCAGCTCACCTGCGACTAGCGGGGGGAAAAACATTCAGTACTTC.

The rearrangement joins TRBV7-2 to TRBJ2-4, with 10 bases that match TRBD2. From germline, CDR1 is SGHTA and CDR2 FQGNSA. J gave up 6 bases and V 5 bases, and 10 bases lay outside the gene matches. CDR3 length: 16 amino acids. This CDR3 is CASSPLLAGTSNIQYF. For the CDR3, the DNA is TGTGCCAGCAGCCCTTTACTAGCGGGAACATCAAACATTCAGTACTTC.

The chain couples TRBV9 to TRBJ2-1; no reliable D call. The CDR3 covers 13 residues. Trimming removed 4 bases at V and 6 bases at J, with 11 bases between. In germline, CDR1 is SGDLS, CDR2 YYNGEE. CDR3 DNA: TGTGCCAGCAGCACAGAGATTACCAATGAGCAGTTCTTC. This encodes CASSTEITNEQFF.

The J gene is TRBJ2-1, the V gene TRBV15; D might be TRBD2 (5 bases). Germline assignment: CDR1 LNHNV and CDR2 YYDKDF (reference sequence). CDR3 size: 14 residues. Trimming cost V 3 bases and J 7 bases, with 13 bases left between them. CDR3 amino acids: CATSSGSTGNEQFF. The CDR3, as DNA: TGTGCCACCAGCAGTGGGAGTACGGGGAATGAGCAGTTCTTC. The full variable domain, its missing parts supplied by reference TRBV15 and TRBJ2-1, is DAMVIQNPRYQVTQFGKPVTLSCSQTLNHNVMYWYQQKSSQAPKLLFHYYDKDFNNEADTPDNFQSRRPNTSFCFLDIRSPGLGDTAMYLCATSSGSTGNEQFFGPGTRLTVL.

The chain couples TRBV30 to TRBJ2-2, with D uncertain. V lost 2 bases, J lost 7 bases, and 8 bases lay in between. Germline lookup yields CDR1 GTSNPN and CDR2 SVGIG (reference sequence). The CDR3 loop spans 12 amino acids. The CDR3 nucleotides are TGTGCCTGGAGTACCATACGCGGGGAGCTGTTTTTT. Its translation is CAWSTIRGELFF. Full variable domain (outside the CDR3, taken from reference TRBV30 and TRBJ2-2): SQTIHQWPATLVQPVGSPLSLECTVEGTSNPNLYWYRQAAGRGLQLLFYSVGIGQISSEVPQNLSASRPQDRQFILSSKKLLLSDSGFYLCAWSTIRGELFFGEGSRLTVL.

The chain employs TRBV2 and TRBJ2-3; TRBD2 matches at 8 bases. V lost 6 bases and J lost 2; bases outside the gene matches: 10. This CDR3 comprises 16 residues. Germline CDR1 SNHLY, CDR2 FYNNEI. The CDR3 region has the DNA TGTGCCAGCAGCAACCGTTTAGCGGGACTCACAGATACGCAGTATTTT. It yields the protein CASSNRLAGLTDTQYF.

The rearrangement uses TRBV5-1 and TRBJ1-1; D is unclear. V was shortened by 1 base and J by 0 bases, with 10 bases between the two germline ends. Germline V lookup: CDR1 SGHRS, CDR2 YFSETQ. This CDR3 has 15 amino acids. CDR3 region: CASSLSGSLNTEAFF. DNA of the CDR3: TGCGCCAGCAGCTTGTCGGGCAGCCTGAACACTGAAGCTTTCTTT. Using reference TRBV5-1 and TRBJ1-1 for the parts outside the CDR3, the full variable domain is KAGVTQTPRYLIKTRGQQVTLSCSPISGHRSVSWYQQTPGQGLQFLFEYFSETQRNKGNFPGRFSGRQFSNSRSEMNVSTLELGDSALYLCASSLSGSLNTEAFFGQGTRLTVV.

The V call is TRBV19, the J call TRBJ1-1; 8 bases line up with TRBD1. Trimming at V came to 7 bases and at J to 0 bases, leaving 10 bases not matched to a gene. The CDR3 length is 16 residues. Germline-derived CDR1 and CDR2 are LNHDA and SQIVND (reference sequence). CDR3 bases: TGTGCCAGTATGCGGGCAGGGGGCTACATGAACACTGAAGCTTTCTTT. Translation gives CASMRAGGYMNTEAFF.

The chain joins TRBV5-1 to TRBJ2-5; 10 nucleotides agree with TRBD1. Looked up from germline, CDR1 is SGHRS and CDR2 is YFSETQ. V dropped 0 bases and J dropped 5; count of bases not matched to a gene: 4. The CDR3 sequence is 15 residues long. The CDR3 sequence is CASSLVGQGMETQYF. CDR3 in DNA: TGCGCCAGCAGCTTGGTGGGACAGGGGATGGAGACCCAGTACTTC.

The chain combines TRBV6-4 with TRBJ2-1; 10 bases match TRBD2. Germline lookup yields CDR1 MRHNA and CDR2 SNTAGT. The J segment lost 4 bases and the V segment lost 3 bases, leaving 3 bases of the junction unmatched. The CDR3 is 15 amino acids. The CDR3 sequence is CASSEVAGGYNEQFF. CDR3 bases: TGTGCCAGCAGTGAGGTAGCGGGGGGTTACAATGAGCAGTTCTTC.

This chain links TRBV4-3 with TRBJ2-1, with 7 nucleotides matching TRBD2. The CDR3 spans 15 residues. With V trimmed by 0 bases and J by 3 bases, 2 bases remained unmatched. Germline V gene data show CDR1 as LGHNA and CDR2 as YSLEER. The CDR3 region is CASSQDTSDYNEQFF. As DNA, the CDR3 is TGCGCCAGCAGCCAAGACACTAGCGACTACAATGAGCAGTTCTTC.

The CDR3 nucleotides read TGTGCCAGCAGTGAAGGGCAGTTTAGCAATCAGCCCCAGCATTTT. The encoded protein is CASSEGQFSNQPQHF. This chain links TRBV2 with TRBJ1-5; D gene ambiguous. The germline V and J ends were trimmed by 1 base and 0 bases, with 7 bases remaining between them. The length of the CDR3 is 15 residues. Germline CDR1 is SNHLY and CDR2 is FYNNEI.

The chain is built from TRBV19 and TRBJ1-5; D possibly corresponds to TRBD1 (5 bases). Germline V gene lookup returns CDR1 LNHDA and CDR2 SQIVND (reference sequence). The CDR3 has 15 residues. Trimming removed 5 bases at V and 2 bases at J, with 13 bases between. The CDR3 coding sequence is TGTGCCAGTAGTGGGGCACTCCCTGGCAATCAGCCCCAGCATTTT. Translation: CASSGALPGNQPQHF.

This clone was picked up a small number of times. CDR3 DNA sequence: TGTGCCAGCAGTTACAACAGGGCTCAAATCTACGAGCAGTACTTC. Translation gives CASSYNRAQIYEQYF. V and J are TRBV6-5 and TRBJ2-7, with D possibly TRBD1 on 6 matching bases. The CDR3 has 15 amino acids. Trimming removed 2 bases at V and 3 bases at J, with 14 bases between. In germline, CDR1 is MNHEY, CDR2 SVGAGI.

The gene calls are TRBV19 and TRBJ2-2; D is ambiguous. Trimming took 5 bases from V and 6 from J, leaving 7 bases between them. The germline V gene encodes CDR1 LNHDA and CDR2 SQIVND (reference sequence). The CDR3 has 12 amino acids. The CDR3: CASSRQAGELFF. In DNA form, the CDR3 reads TGTGCCAGTAGTCGTCAGGCCGGGGAGCTGTTTTTT.

V and J are TRBV5-1 and TRBJ2-2, with 10 nucleotides matching TRBD1. V shed 9 bases, J shed 5 bases, and the junction held 13 bases outside the gene matches. The V gene's germline CDR1 is SGHRS and CDR2 YFSETQ. This CDR3 is built from 16 residues. For the CDR3, the DNA is TGCGCCACCAGTCCCCCGGGACAGGGGAAAACCGGGGAGCTGTTTTTT. Protein: CATSPPGQGKTGELFF.

The chain recombines TRBV4-1 with TRBJ2-1, with a weak D call TRBD1 (7 bases). Germline CDR1 is MGHRA and CDR2 is YSYEKL. The CDR3 extends over 15 amino acids. V was cut by 6 bases and J by 9 bases, with 21 bases left in between. The CDR3 here is CASREGRGRLGEQFF. The CDR3 bases are TGCGCCAGCAGGGAGGGCAGGGGGAGATTGGGTGAGCAGTTCTTC.

This clone was counted a single time. The chain joins TRBV7-3 to TRBJ1-6; possibly TRBD1 for D (5 bases). The CDR3 sequence is 15 residues long. Germline CDR1 and CDR2: SGHTA and FQGTGA. V was trimmed by 5 bases and J by 9 bases, leaving 17 bases between them. The CDR3 DNA follows: TGTGCCAGCAGCCCCAGGGCACGGGCGAGTTCACCCCTCCACTTT. The encoded protein is CASSPRARASSPLHF.